Shown below are 20 T cell receptor beta chains from a single sample sequenced in a study of OX40 agonist ivuxolimab in advanced cancers. Clones were sequenced by immunoSEQ multiplex PCR, and TCRdb holds only the in-frame ones, with some missing. The sample contains around 60,000 clones, 92% of which appear only once. The sample here was CD4+ or CD8+ T cells sorted from blood, taken in a trial of the OX40 agonist ivuxolimab. The origin of the receptors is an adult with an advanced solid tumor such as melanoma, head and neck, liver or kidney cancer.

In its sample, this clone was seen once. The V and J genes are TRBV27 and TRBJ2-3; 14 bases are a match to TRBD2. Per germline, CDR1 MNHEY and CDR2 SMNVEV (reference sequence). J lost 3 bases, V lost 5 bases, and 4 bases had no gene match. CDR3 length: 16 amino acids. The DNA for the CDR3 is TGTGCCAGCAGTAGACTAGCGGGAGGGAGTACAGATACGCAGTATTTT. It specifies CASSRLAGGSTDTQYF.

This chain links TRBV30 with TRBJ2-7, with 8 nucleotides matching TRBD2. The CDR3 sequence is 14 residues long. The germline V gene has CDR1 GTSNPN and CDR2 SVGIG (reference sequence). V was pared by 2 bases and J by 0 bases, with 3 bases of the junction left unmatched. This CDR3 reads CAWSRGGYSYEQYF. In DNA, the CDR3 is TGTGCCTGGAGTCGGGGGGGATACTCCTACGAGCAGTACTTC.

The table lists this clone with a count of one. The V gene is TRBV6-5, the J gene TRBJ2-2, with no clear D. This CDR3 has 14 residues. V shed 8 bases and J shed 0 bases, with 10 bases lying between them. Germline V gives CDR1 MNHEY, CDR2 SVGAGI. The CDR3 loop reads CASFFSANTGELFF. The CDR3 DNA reads TGTGCCAGCTTTTTTTCCGCGAACACCGGGGAGCTGTTTTTT.

V and J are TRBV19 and TRBJ2-5, with D unclear. The assigned J gene may be wrong: the sequence end matches TRBJ2-7 better. There are 14 residues in the CDR3. Germline V gene lookup returns CDR1 LNHDA and CDR2 SQIVND (reference sequence). CDR3 sequence reads: CASSRGNSYGEQYF. The CDR3 nucleotides are TGTGCCAGTAGTAGGGGAAACAGTTATGGCGAGCAGTACTTC.

The CDR3 nucleotides are TGTGCCAGTAGAGCGGAGAACACAGATACGCAGTATTTT. As protein: CASRAENTDTQYF. The chain couples TRBV19 to TRBJ2-3; tentatively, D is TRBD2 (5 bases). The germline gives CDR1 LNHDA, CDR2 SQIVND (reference sequence). V lost 6 bases to trimming and J lost 2 bases, with 9 bases between them. The CDR3 runs to 13 residues.

The CDR3 region is CASSEPKGLEEYF. In DNA form, the CDR3 reads TGTGCCAGCAGTGAACCAAAGGGACTGGAGGAGTATTTT. The gene calls are TRBV2 and TRBJ2-3; D perhaps matches TRBD2 (6 bases). The germline V and J ends were trimmed by 2 bases and 13 bases, with 16 bases remaining between them. Germline V gene lookup returns CDR1 SNHLY and CDR2 FYNNEI. This CDR3 has 13 amino acids.

The V call is TRBV19, the J call TRBJ2-7; possible D gene TRBD1, 5 bases. The germline V gene encodes CDR1 LNHDA and CDR2 SQIVND (reference sequence). V lost 2 bases to trimming and J lost 0 bases, with 11 bases between them. This CDR3 spans 15 amino acids. CDR3 sequence (DNA): TGTGCCAGTAGTATATCAGGGCCCACCTCCTACGAGCAGTACTTC. Translation: CASSISGPTSYEQYF.

The V gene is TRBV29-1, the J gene TRBJ2-3; unclear D gene. The CDR3 has 15 amino acids. Trimming took 1 base from V and 3 from J, leaving 14 bases between them. Germline V gives CDR1 SQVTM, CDR2 ANQGSEA. The chain's CDR3 is CSVEGAGLGTDTQYF. As DNA, the CDR3 is TGCAGCGTTGAAGGGGCTGGCCTTGGGACAGATACGCAGTATTTT.

The rearrangement links TRBV30 to TRBJ2-2; D remains unclear. The V end lost 8 bases, the J end lost 1 base, and 8 bases lay between the germline ends. CDR1 and CDR2 (germline): GTSNPN, SVGIG (reference sequence). The CDR3 is 12 residues long. The CDR3 DNA reads as TGTGCCCACTCTGGGAACACCGGGGAGCTGTTTTTT. Its translation is CAHSGNTGELFF.

This clone was found a few times. The rearrangement joins TRBV10-3 to TRBJ2-2; D might be TRBD2 (6 bases). Trimming stripped 10 bases from V and 2 bases from J, with 14 bases between. This CDR3 is 14 amino acids long. From germline, CDR1 is ENHRY and CDR2 SYGVKD. The CDR3 nucleotides are TGTGCCACCACCGGGACTCAAAACACCGGGGAGCTGTTTTTT. Its protein is CATTGTQNTGELFF.

The chain has TRBV6-7 and TRBJ2-5; D may match TRBD1 or TRBD2 (6 bases each). TRBV6-7 carries the ORF label, with uncertain function. V lost 4 bases and J 5 bases, leaving 14 bases between the germline ends. This CDR3 spans 14 amino acids. CDR3 protein: CASSSAEGEETQYF. The CDR3 DNA reads TGTGCCAGCAGTTCGGCGGAGGGGGAGGAGACCCAGTACTTC.

V usage is TRBV28 and J usage is TRBJ2-7; D not certain. Between the trimmed V and J ends, which lost 3 bases and 1 base, there was a span of 4 bases. The CDR3 totals 12 residues. The V gene's germline CDR1 is MDHEN and CDR2 SYDVKM. This CDR3 is CASSFISYEQYF. In DNA, the CDR3 is TGTGCCAGCAGTTTCATATCCTACGAGCAGTACTTC.

The chain carries TRBV27 and TRBJ2-2; D remains unclear. Trimming stripped 3 bases from V and 6 bases from J, with 8 bases between. Germline CDR1 MNHEY, CDR2 SMNVEV (reference sequence). This CDR3 is 13 amino acids long. In DNA, the CDR3 is TGTGCCAGCAGTTTTAGTTTCGCCGGGGAGCTGTTTTTT. It encodes CASSFSFAGELFF.

The CDR3 reads CASSEAGEGAYEQYF. The CDR3 DNA sequence: TGCGCCAGCAGTGAGGCAGGGGAAGGGGCCTACGAGCAGTACTTC. The chain recombines TRBV10-1 with TRBJ2-7, with D tentatively TRBD1 (6 bases). With 2 bases removed from V and 2 bases from J, the gap between germline ends came to 13 bases. The CDR3 is made up of 15 amino acids. The germline gives CDR1 WNHNN, CDR2 SYGVQD (reference sequence).

The gene calls are TRBV7-3 and TRBJ2-7, with D uncertain. The CDR3 is 11 amino acids. The V and J ends lost 5 bases and 7 bases respectively, with 9 bases between them. Per the germline V gene, CDR1 is SGHTA and CDR2 is FQGTGA. Here the CDR3 reads CASSLSGEQYF. The CDR3 coding sequence is TGTGCCAGCAGCCTATCGGGTGAGCAGTACTTC. The full variable domain, with the rest looked up from reference TRBV7-3 and TRBJ2-7, is GAGVSQTPSNKVTEKGKYVELRCDPISGHTALYWYRQSLGQGPEFLIYFQGTGAADDSGLPNDRFFAVRPEGSVSTLKIQRTERGDSAVYLCASSLSGEQYFGPGTRLTVT.

The rearrangement uses TRBV6-5 and TRBJ2-7, with D tentatively TRBD1 (6 bases). This CDR3 spans 14 amino acids. Germline CDR1 MNHEY, CDR2 SVGAGI. V was pared by 6 bases and J by 2 bases, with 14 bases between. CDR3 protein: CASRPGQLTYEQYF. The CDR3 DNA sequence: TGTGCCAGCAGACCCGGACAGCTAACCTACGAGCAGTACTTC.

CDR3 amino acids: CSARMGYEQYF. The CDR3 coding sequence is TGCAGTGCTAGAATGGGCTACGAGCAGTACTTC. V usage is TRBV20-1 and J usage is TRBJ2-7; D is uncertain. The length of the CDR3 is 11 residues. Germline V gives CDR1 DFQATT, CDR2 SNEGSKA (reference sequence). V was shortened by 2 bases and J by 3 bases, with 5 bases between the two germline ends.

The chain links TRBV10-2 to TRBJ2-7; no reliable D call. The CDR3 sequence is 16 residues long. The ends were cut back, 4 bases at V and 0 bases at J, with 16 bases in the middle. CDR1 and CDR2 (germline): WSHSY, SAAADI. DNA for the CDR3: TGCGCCAGCAGTGCACTCAGTACCCCAGCCTCCTACGAGCAGTACTTC. Protein: CASSALSTPASYEQYF.

The chain has TRBV28 and TRBJ2-7; D might be TRBD2 (5 bases). This CDR3 has 14 amino acids. Per the germline V gene, CDR1 is MDHEN and CDR2 is SYDVKM. The V gene lost 6 bases and the J gene lost 3 bases, with 15 bases spanning the gap. In DNA form, the CDR3 reads TGTGCCAGCAGCCCCCGACTAAGCCTCTACGAGCAGTACTTC. Translated, it gives CASSPRLSLYEQYF.

V is TRBV21-1 and J is TRBJ2-2; TRBD2, the D gene given by the table, was not confirmed from the DNA. TRBV21-1 is labeled a pseudogene. This CDR3 has 18 amino acids. The CDR3 coding sequence is TGTGCCAGCAGCCTAAGCGGGAGGTTTTGGATGTACACCGGGGAGCTGTTTTTT. Its translation is CASSLSGRFWMYTGELFF.